These 25 T cell receptor beta chains were all obtained from the same sample, sequenced in a study of blood T cell repertoires in COVID-19. Profiled with immunoSEQ multiplex PCR; TCRdb holds only in-frame clones, not every one. The table records some 99,000 clones, about 90% of them present only once. Sequenced input: peripheral blood. Every receptor here comes from a human donor with COVID-19, enrolled during active disease. The donor label of this sample is uncertain.

The chain has TRBV11-3 and TRBJ1-1; D gene unclear. V was shortened by 3 bases and J by 0 bases, with 8 bases between the two germline ends. This CDR3 has 14 amino acids. Per the germline V gene, CDR1 is SGHNT and CDR2 is YENEEA. This CDR3 is CASSFREVNTEAFF. The CDR3 nucleotides read TGTGCCAGCAGCTTTAGGGAGGTGAACACTGAAGCTTTCTTT.

V and J are TRBV7-9 and TRBJ1-1; D is ambiguous. The CDR3 has 13 amino acids. The V end lost 1 base, the J end lost 4 bases, and 7 bases lay between the germline ends. CDR1 and CDR2 (germline): SEHNR, FQNEAQ (reference sequence). The CDR3 nucleotides read TGTGCCAGCAGCTTAGGAGGTGGCACTGAAGCTTTCTTT. It codes for CASSLGGGTEAFF.

CDR3 bases: TGTGCTAGTGACACCGGGACAGGGGCCTCCTACGAGCAGTACTTC. Protein: CASDTGTGASYEQYF. The chain has TRBV12-5 and TRBJ2-7; 10 bases agree with TRBD1. Germline CDR1 LGHNT, CDR2 FRNRAP. With 7 bases clipped from V and 0 bases from J, the junction kept 6 bases outside the gene matches. The CDR3 consists of 15 residues.

V usage is TRBV10-1 and J usage is TRBJ2-7; a weak D match, TRBD1 (5 bases). The CDR3 totals 14 residues. The germline V gene encodes CDR1 WNHNN and CDR2 SYGVQD (reference sequence). V was clipped by 2 bases and J by 5 bases, with 13 bases between them. For the CDR3, the DNA is TGCGCCAGCAGTGAGACGGTTGGGGCGCACGAGCAGTACTTC. Translated: CASSETVGAHEQYF.

The table lists this clone with a few counts. This chain connects TRBV5-1 to TRBJ2-5; D uncertain. This CDR3 has 11 amino acids. CDR1 is SGHRS and CDR2 is YFSETQ in the germline V gene. Trimming removed 7 bases at V and 2 bases at J, with 6 bases between. The CDR3 DNA follows: TGCGCCAGCGCACAACAAGAGACCCAGTACTTC. Amino acids: CASAQQETQYF.

The V call is TRBV11-3, the J call TRBJ1-1; D not resolved. The germline V and J ends were trimmed by 7 bases and 8 bases, with 11 bases remaining between them. Germline assignment: CDR1 SGHNT and CDR2 YENEEA. The CDR3 spans 11 residues. Here the CDR3 reads CASTFNREAFF. In DNA, the CDR3 is TGTGCCAGCACCTTCAATCGGGAAGCTTTCTTT. Drawing the rest from reference TRBV11-3 and TRBJ1-1, the complete variable domain is EAGVVQSPRYKIIEKKQPVAFWCNPISGHNTLYWYLQNLGQGPELLIRYENEEAVDDSQLPKDRFSAERLKGVDSTLKIQPAELGDSAVYLCASTFNREAFFGQGTRLTVV.

The rearrangement joins TRBV25-1 to TRBJ2-3; 11 nucleotides agree with TRBD2. Unmatched junction bases numbered 6, after V lost 3 bases and J lost 4 bases. The V gene's germline CDR1 is MGHDK and CDR2 SYGVNS. The CDR3 extends over 16 amino acids. The CDR3 sequence is CASSDPSGGTSDTQYF. In nucleotides, the CDR3 is TGTGCCAGCAGTGACCCTAGCGGGGGGACCTCAGATACGCAGTATTTT.

This clone was detected once. The V gene is TRBV2, the J gene TRBJ2-2, with unresolved D. The CDR3 totals 14 residues. From germline, CDR1 is SNHLY and CDR2 FYNNEI. V shed 7 bases and J shed 0 bases, with 9 bases lying between them. This CDR3 reads CASKDRANTGELFF. CDR3 DNA sequence: TGTGCCAGCAAAGATCGGGCGAACACCGGGGAGCTGTTTTTT.

This clone is a singleton in its sample. The rearrangement links TRBV27 to TRBJ1-6; no definite D call. The CDR3 length is 15 residues. Deletions cut 4 bases from V and 9 bases from J, with 16 bases between. Germline values: CDR1 MNHEY, CDR2 SMNVEV (reference sequence). CDR3 region: CASSSPPQIGSPLHF. The CDR3 DNA reads TGTGCCAGCAGTTCCCCCCCCCAAATCGGTTCACCCCTCCACTTT.

The chain is built from TRBV19 and TRBJ1-1; unclear D gene. The CDR3 runs to 13 residues. Germline V gives CDR1 LNHDA, CDR2 SQIVND (reference sequence). The V end was cut by 3 bases, the J end by 2 bases, with 7 bases between. CDR3 protein: CASSITRNTEAFF. In nucleotides, the CDR3 is TGTGCCAGTAGTATCACTAGAAACACTGAAGCTTTCTTT.

The rearrangement joins TRBV29-1 to TRBJ2-2; 7 bases align to TRBD2. The CDR3 has 16 amino acids. Germline CDR1 is SQVTM and CDR2 is ANQGSEA. The V gene end was trimmed by 6 bases and the J gene end by 1 base; junction bases not matched to a gene: 11. CDR3 in amino acids: CSVPAGSGVNTGELFF. DNA of the CDR3: TGCAGCGTCCCTGCTGGGAGCGGGGTGAACACCGGGGAGCTGTTTTTT.

The V gene is TRBV28, the J gene TRBJ1-5; possibly TRBD1 for D (5 bases). The CDR3 covers 15 residues. The V gene lost 3 bases and the J gene lost 3 bases, with 12 bases spanning the gap. In germline, CDR1 is MDHEN, CDR2 SYDVKM. For the CDR3, the DNA is TGTGCCAGCAGTTTCCTGACAGTGGACAATCAGCCCCAGCATTTT. This encodes CASSFLTVDNQPQHF.

V and J are TRBV6-5 and TRBJ1-6; TRBD1 might be the D (6 bases). Looked up from germline, CDR1 is MNHEY and CDR2 is SVGAGI. The CDR3 is 14 amino acids. V was trimmed by 0 bases and J by 12 bases, leaving 12 bases between them. CDR3 sequence (DNA): TGTGCCAGCAGTTACTCGGGGGGGCCAAAACCCCTCCACTTT. Residues: CASSYSGGPKPLHF.

There are a few counts of this clone. The chain links TRBV27 to TRBJ2-7, with 11 bases lining up with TRBD2. The ends lost 3 bases at V and 2 bases at J; junction bases unmatched: 3. The CDR3 runs to 15 residues. Germline CDR1 MNHEY, CDR2 SMNVEV (reference sequence). The CDR3 region is CASSFLTSGTYEQYF. CDR3 nucleotides: TGTGCCAGCAGTTTTTTGACTAGCGGGACCTACGAGCAGTACTTC.

The chain combines TRBV7-8 with TRBJ1-1; 7 bases are a match to TRBD1. Germline CDR1 reads SGHVS; CDR2 reads FQNEAQ. Losses at the gene ends were 4 bases for V and 5 bases for J; bases not matched to a gene: 7. The CDR3 totals 14 residues. CDR3 coding DNA: TGTGCCAGCAGCTCGTGGGACAGATGGACTGAAGCTTTCTTT. Protein sequence: CASSSWDRWTEAFF. Based on the CDR3 plus reference TRBV7-8 and TRBJ1-1, the full variable domain is GAGVSQSPRYKVAKRGQDVALRCDPISGHVSLFWYQQALGQGPEFLTYFQNEAQLDKSGLPSDRFFAERPEGSVSTLKIQRTQQEDSAVYLCASSSWDRWTEAFFGQGTRLTVV.

The chain links TRBV20-1 to TRBJ2-3; D possibly corresponds to TRBD2 (5 bases). This CDR3 is 11 amino acids long. Trimming pared 7 bases from V and 4 bases from J, leaving 9 bases between. The germline V gene has CDR1 DFQATT and CDR2 SNEGSKA (reference sequence). The CDR3 loop is CSVEGADTQYF. The CDR3 DNA is TGCAGTGTAGAGGGAGCAGATACGCAGTATTTT.

This chain links TRBV19 with TRBJ1-2; perhaps TRBD1 as D (5 bases). Germline CDR1 and CDR2: LNHDA and SQIVND (reference sequence). CDR3 length equals 14 residues. The germline V and J ends were trimmed by 3 bases and 3 bases, with 11 bases remaining between them. The chain's CDR3 is CASSILLGDYGYTF. In DNA, the CDR3 is TGTGCCAGTAGTATCCTATTAGGGGACTATGGCTACACCTTC.

The V and J genes are TRBV29-1 and TRBJ1-1, with a possible D match to TRBD1 (5 bases). The germline CDR1 and CDR2 sequences are SQVTM and ANQGSEA. Deletions cut 4 bases from V and 0 bases from J, with 9 bases between. This CDR3 has 13 amino acids. CDR3: CSVGGRVNTEAFF. The CDR3 bases are TGCAGCGTTGGGGGCAGGGTGAACACTGAAGCTTTCTTT.

This chain connects TRBV20-1 to TRBJ1-2; no clear D. Germline V gene lookup returns CDR1 DFQATT and CDR2 SNEGSKA (reference sequence). The CDR3 is made up of 11 amino acids. V dropped 0 bases and J dropped 6 bases, with 5 bases sitting between them. The CDR3 nucleotides are TGCAGTGCTAGAGATTCCAATGGCTACACCTTC. Its protein product is CSARDSNGYTF.

This chain joins TRBV12-3 or TRBV12-4 and TRBJ2-7, with 9 bases matching TRBD1. The V and J ends lost 9 bases and 3 bases, in that order; junction bases with no gene match: 6. This CDR3 region has 13 residues. CDR3 sequence: CASRTGANYEQYF. The DNA for the CDR3 is TGTGCCAGTCGGACAGGGGCGAACTACGAGCAGTACTTC.

The count of this clone is one. The chain is built from TRBV4-1 and TRBJ2-1; D gene uncertain. Trimming pared 3 bases from V and 5 bases from J, leaving 20 bases between. CDR1 is MGHRA, CDR2 YSYEKL, per germline. The CDR3 extends over 17 amino acids. The CDR3 is CASSQGLGSQTHNEQFF. The CDR3 nucleotides read TGCGCCAGCAGCCAGGGTCTAGGTTCTCAAACCCACAATGAGCAGTTCTTC.

CDR3 nucleotides: TGTGCCACAACAGTAGCTGGGGCCAACGTCCTGACTTTC. Its translation is CATTVAGANVLTF. V usage is TRBV3-1 (or the pseudogene TRBV3-2) and J usage is TRBJ2-6; D uncertain. V lost 10 bases and J 2 bases, leaving 9 bases between the germline ends. Germline V CDR1 and CDR2: LGHDT, YNNKEL (reference sequence). The CDR3 length is 13 residues.

The V call is TRBV18, the J call TRBJ1-3; D perhaps matches TRBD1 (6 bases). V was shortened by 2 bases and J by 8 bases, with 16 bases between the two germline ends. The germline V gene has CDR1 KGHSH and CDR2 LQKENI. CDR3 size: 15 residues. The CDR3: CASSPSNTGSDTIYF. In DNA, the CDR3 is TGTGCCAGCTCACCATCCAATACAGGGAGTGACACCATATATTTT.

This clone was detected only once. The chain has TRBV11-3 and TRBJ1-3; D ambiguous. Germline CDR1 is SGHNT and CDR2 is YENEEA. The ends were cut back, 0 bases at V and 0 bases at J, with 9 bases in the middle. The CDR3 extends over 16 amino acids. CDR3: CASSLDWETSGNTIYF. The DNA for the CDR3 is TGTGCCAGCAGCTTAGATTGGGAGACCTCTGGAAACACCATATATTTT.

The chain links TRBV6-5 to TRBJ1-6, with 9 nucleotides matching TRBD1. Per the germline V gene, CDR1 is MNHEY and CDR2 is SVGAGI. The CDR3 has 15 residues. Unmatched junction bases numbered 0, after V lost 6 bases and J lost 0 bases. The CDR3 sequence: CASRTGGSYNSPLHF. CDR3 in DNA: TGTGCCAGCAGGACAGGGGGCTCCTATAATTCACCCCTCCACTTT.